The present entry profiles one T cell receptor (beta chain) with its context. The target antigen is unknown. This sample was included in a study of cytomegalovirus exposure and HLA in healthy donors. 13 Jbeta primers and 60 Vbeta primers were used for the PCR. Sequencing used immunoSEQ multiplex PCR; TCRdb keeps in-frame clones, though not all of them. The sample shows under 150,000 clones, less than 85% of them seen only once. Germline V CDR1 and CDR2: SGHTA, FQGNSA. Trimming stripped 2 bases from V and 5 bases from J, with 10 bases between. This CDR3 spans 13 amino acids. Study observations and caveats: Investigators reported approximately 170 TCR beta chains as tied to cytomegalovirus. Indistinguishable V segments, including TRBV6-2 and TRBV6-3, were excluded.

The chain carries TRBV7-2 and TRBJ2-7, with no clear D. What was sequenced was PBMCs. The clonotype originates from a woman aged 45-65 years in good health and CMV-seropositive. CDR3 sequence: CASSLRSGHEQYF. As DNA, the CDR3 is TGTGCCAGCAGCTTAAGAAGTGGCCACGAGCAGTACTTC. The whole variable domain, filled in from reference TRBV7-2 and TRBJ2-7, reads GAGVSQSPSNKVTEKGKDVELRCDPISGHTALYWYRQSLGQGLEFLIYFQGNSAPDKSGLPSDRFSAERTGGSVSTLTIQRTQQEDSAVYLCASSLRSGHEQYFGPGTRLTVT.